This T cell receptor (beta chain) is drawn from a study of blood T cell repertoires in COVID-19. Study-level information: PBMCs, B-cell-depleted T cells, or T cells were the source of the cDNA or gDNA that made up the material.

Seattle patients were enrolled while actively infected and followed longitudinally. Per the authors' pipeline: Estimation of nucleated cell counts relied on the amplification of reference gene primers. Sequenced by immunoSEQ multiplex PCR; TCRdb stores in-frame clones only, minus some. Clone size and V and J calls were adopted from that table, with D and trimming inferred from the DNA. The sample yields some 180,000 clones, roughly 76% seen once. Sequenced input: peripheral blood. The sequence was obtained from a woman aged 40 to 50 with COVID-19, enrolled during active disease.

The CDR3 loop is CASSLSTGGRSEAFF. CDR3 DNA sequence: TGTGCCAGCAGCTTAAGTACAGGGGGCAGGTCTGAAGCTTTCTTT. This sequence joins TRBV11-2 and TRBJ1-1; 9 bases are shared with TRBD1. CDR3 length equals 15 residues. The V gene's germline CDR1 is SGHAT and CDR2 FQNNGV. V trimming: 2 bases; J trimming: 6 bases; junction bases outside the gene matches: 7.